This entry concerns a single T cell receptor (beta chain). Its antigen is as yet unknown. This record comes from a study of radiation and T cells in renal cell carcinoma. Time point denoted: blood 4 weeks post-SBRT, at nephrectomy. As to treatment: 15 Gy SBRT to primary tumor, nephrectomy 4 weeks later. Nephrectomy followed 15 Gy stereotactic body radiation by 4 weeks. The tumor was a clear cell renal cell carcinoma. Assay: immunoSEQ multiplex PCR; the TCRdb copy retains only in-frame clones and omits some. The sample records approximately 150,000 clones, about 88% being singletons. CDR1 is SGHNT, CDR2 YYREEE, per germline (reference sequence). The V end was cut by 4 bases, the J end by 5 bases, with 10 bases between. This CDR3 is built from 13 residues. Overall study findings and caveats: In blood, top tumor clones expanded by 2 weeks, shrinking by 4.

The chain is built from TRBV5-4 and TRBJ1-5; no definite D call. The specimen was blood, collected from a patient whose treatment included radiotherapy and nephrectomy. This clonotype was sampled from a woman aged 45-65 years with renal cell carcinoma. CDR3 region: CASSQVSYQPQHF. The CDR3 DNA reads as TGTGCCAGCAGCCAAGTCTCTTATCAGCCCCAGCATTTT.